This passage covers 8 T cell receptor beta chains from one sample sequenced in a study of cytomegalovirus exposure and HLA in healthy donors. Primers included in the PCR were 60 Vbeta and 13 Jbeta primers. Repertoires were generated with immunoSEQ multiplex PCR, while TCRdb's copy carries only in-frame clones and drops some. In the table there are about 180,000 clones, approximately 73% of which are singletons. What was sequenced was PBMCs. These receptors were obtained from a woman in her thirties in good health and CMV-seropositive.

The chain joins TRBV23-1 to TRBJ2-5; D is perhaps TRBD1 (6 bases). TRBV23-1 is treated as an ORF (open reading frame) with a function not yet certain. The CDR3 has 16 amino acids. V lost 4 bases to trimming and J lost 5 bases, with 20 bases between them. For the CDR3, the DNA is TGCGCCAGCAGTCGCCGACCGACAGGTCAAGGGGAGACCCAGTACTTC. This sequence encodes CASSRRPTGQGETQYF.

The CDR3 DNA reads as TGTGCCAGCAGTTCCCGGCCAGGGAGGTTCAAAGATACGCAGTATTTT. It translates to CASSSRPGRFKDTQYF. V usage is TRBV27 and J usage is TRBJ2-3, with a weak D call TRBD2 (6 bases). Trimming removed 4 bases at V and 5 bases at J, with 19 bases between. The germline V gene has CDR1 MNHEY and CDR2 SMNVEV (reference sequence). This CDR3 has 16 amino acids.

J is TRBJ1-1 and V is TRBV4-1, with 7 nucleotides matching TRBD1. The CDR3 consists of 12 residues. V shed 5 bases, J shed 5 bases, and the junction held 2 bases outside the gene matches. CDR1 is MGHRA, CDR2 YSYEKL, per germline. This CDR3 reads CASSVRGTEAFF. CDR3 nucleotide sequence: TGCGCCAGCAGCGTCAGGGGGACTGAAGCTTTCTTT.

The chain joins TRBV7-9 to TRBJ2-7; D ambiguous. This CDR3 contains 14 residues. The germline V gene encodes CDR1 SEHNR and CDR2 FQNEAQ (reference sequence). Trimming took 4 bases from V and 1 from J, leaving 11 bases between them. CDR3 bases: TGTGCCAGCAGCTGGCTCACCGGGTCCTACGAGCAGTACTTC. Its protein is CASSWLTGSYEQYF.

The rearrangement uses TRBV5-1 and TRBJ2-3; D ambiguous. The V end was cut by 3 bases, the J end by 4 bases, with 12 bases between. The CDR3 is 14 amino acids. Germline CDR1 and CDR2: SGHRS and YFSETQ. This CDR3 reads CASSYRGGPDTQYF. The CDR3 nucleotides are TGCGCCAGCAGCTATAGAGGCGGCCCAGATACGCAGTATTTT.

There are a few counts of this clone. The V gene is TRBV4-1, the J gene TRBJ1-2; tentatively, D is TRBD1 (6 bases). CDR1 and CDR2 from the germline V gene are MGHRA and YSYEKL. CDR3 length: 17 residues. Trimming stripped 4 bases from V and 1 base from J, with 19 bases between. CDR3 sequence reads: CASSLLDQHRVNYGYTF. CDR3 nucleotides: TGCGCCAGCAGCCTCTTGGATCAGCACAGGGTTAACTATGGCTACACCTTC.

The rearrangement links TRBV18 to TRBJ1-3, with a weak D call TRBD1 (6 bases). This CDR3 spans 16 amino acids. From germline, CDR1 is KGHSH and CDR2 LQKENI. The V end was cut by 2 bases, the J end by 3 bases, with 14 bases between. For the CDR3, the DNA is TGTGCCAGCTCACCAGCACAGGGAGTCGATGGAAACACCATATATTTT. Protein: CASSPAQGVDGNTIYF.

Only a few counts were recorded for this clone. This chain links TRBV28 with TRBJ1-2, with 7 positions matching TRBD1. Trimming cost V 3 bases and J 4 bases; bases outside gene matches: 5. CDR3 length equals 14 residues. The germline V gene has CDR1 MDHEN and CDR2 SYDVKM. CDR3 in DNA: TGTGCCAGCAGTTTTAGGGGGCGAAGCTATGGCTACACCTTC. The encoded protein is CASSFRGRSYGYTF.